This is a list of T cell receptor beta chains from one sample in a study of T-cell reconstitution after alpha-beta-depleted transplantation in children. TCRdb used MiXCR to reprocess the PCR reads, holding one entry per CDR3 protein. The sample contains approximately 420,000 distinct CDR3 sequences, roughly 10% of which appear only once. The sequencing used PBMCs from the stem cell graft donor, collected from the stem cell graft. Source of these receptors: a human donor who donated a stem cell graft to a child with acute myeloid leukemia. CDR3s include the opening cysteine and the closing phenylalanine or tryptophan. The D gene is left open where the match is weak. The size entry is marked missing in some rows and otherwise reads once, few, many or a size class.

clone size | J gene | CDR3 length | D gene | V gene | CDR3 protein | CDR3 DNA
many | TRBJ2-2 | 14 | - | TRBV7-6 | CASSSPSGAGELFF | TGTGCCAGCAGCTCCCCCTCCGGGGCCGGGGAGCTGTTTTTT
once | TRBJ1-2 | 16 | TRBD1 | TRBV7-9 | CASSSSGQAPTYGYTF | TGTGCCAGCAGCAGCTCCGGACAGGCCCCCACCTATGGCTACACCTTC
- | TRBJ1-3 | 10 | - | TRBV12-3/TRBV12-4 | CASSLHTIYF | TGTGCCAGCAGTTTACACACCATATATTTT
few | TRBJ2-5 | 13 | - | TRBV15 | CATSRDIQETQYF | TGTGCCACCAGCAGGGACATCCAAGAGACCCAGTACTTC
- | TRBJ2-3 | 14 | - | TRBV5-1 | CASSTGQGADTQYF | TGCGCCAGCAGTACGGGCCAGGGTGCAGATACGCAGTATTTT
- | TRBJ2-1 | 13 | TRBD1 | TRBV12-3/TRBV12-4 | CASSPDRSGEQFF | TGTGCCAGCAGCCCGGACAGGTCAGGTGAGCAGTTCTTC
many | TRBJ1-2 | 17 | - | TRBV5-1 | CASSPPGQDGRLYGYTF | TGCGCCAGCAGCCCACCGGGCCAGGACGGCAGACTCTATGGCTACACCTTC
- | TRBJ1-5 | 15 | - | TRBV12-3/TRBV12-4 | CASSLGSFGNQPQHF | TGTGCCAGCAGTTTAGGCTCGTTTGGCAATCAGCCCCAGCATTTT
many | TRBJ1-5 | 15 | TRBD1 | TRBV12-3/TRBV12-4 | CASTSGQSSNQPQHF | TGTGCCAGCACCTCGGGACAGAGTAGCAATCAGCCCCAGCATTTT
few | TRBJ2-2 | 16 | - | TRBV4-2 | CASSQEGTRGTGELFF | TGTGCCAGCAGCCAAGAAGGGACCAGAGGCACCGGGGAGCTGTTTTTT
many | TRBJ2-2 | 15 | TRBD2 | TRBV12-3/TRBV12-4 | CASSASGPNTGELFF | TGTGCCAGCAGTGCTAGCGGACCGAACACCGGGGAGCTGTTTTTT
- | TRBJ1-2 | 13 | - | TRBV5-1 | CASREGSNYGYTF | TGCGCCAGCCGGGAGGGCAGTAACTATGGCTACACCTTC
- | TRBJ1-2 | 13 | - | TRBV2 | CASSGEGVGGYTF | TGTGCCAGCAGTGGTGAAGGGGTAGGCGGCTACACCTTC
many | TRBJ2-7 | 14 | TRBD2 | TRBV10-3 | CASLQRDGSYEQYF | TGTGCCAGCCTTCAGCGGGATGGCTCCTACGAGCAGTACTTC
few | TRBJ2-7 | 16 | TRBD2 | TRBV7-9 | CASSLGLAGGIDEQYF | TGTGCCAGCAGCTTAGGACTAGCGGGAGGGATCGACGAGCAGTACTTC
few | TRBJ2-7 | 18 | TRBD2 | TRBV5-1 | CASSWGGLAGATSYEQYF | TGCGCCAGCAGCTGGGGCGGACTAGCGGGAGCGACCTCCTACGAGCAGTACTTC
- | TRBJ1-3 | 18 | - | TRBV9 | CASSVRGQGSAPGNTIYF | TGTGCCAGCAGCGTCCGAGGGCAGGGGTCGGCGCCTGGAAACACCATATATTTT
- | TRBJ2-4 | 15 | - | TRBV12-3/TRBV12-4 | CASSLDSLAKNIQYF | TGTGCCAGCAGTTTGGACAGCTTAGCCAAAAACATTCAGTACTTC
few | TRBJ2-1 | 14 | TRBD2 | TRBV5-1 | CASSLGLAWNEQFF | TGCGCCAGCAGCTTGGGACTAGCGTGGAATGAGCAGTTCTTC
few | TRBJ2-1 | 14 | - | TRBV6-1 | CASSQTNAYNEQFF | TGTGCCAGCAGCCAAACAAACGCCTACAATGAGCAGTTCTTC
few | TRBJ2-7 | 14 | TRBD1 | TRBV5-4 | CASSLGGQYGEQYF | TGTGCCAGCAGCTTGGGGGGACAGTATGGCGAGCAGTACTTC
few | TRBJ1-2 | 13 | - | TRBV7-9 | CASSSPAVGGYTF | TGTGCCAGCAGCTCTCCGGCCGTCGGAGGCTACACCTTC
few | TRBJ2-3 | 18 | - | TRBV3-1 | CASSLFPPEGSPSDTQYF | TGTGCCAGCAGCCTCTTCCCCCCGGAGGGGAGTCCCTCAGATACGCAGTATTTT
- | TRBJ1-2 | 12 | - | TRBV2 | CASSESGYGYTF | TGTGCCAGCAGTGAAAGCGGATATGGCTACACCTTC
many | TRBJ2-1 | 13 | - | TRBV27 | CASSGLGGNEQFF | TGTGCCAGCAGCGGACTTGGGGGCAATGAGCAGTTCTTC
few | TRBJ2-3 | 15 | - | TRBV20-1 | CSASSGLKNTDTQYF | TGCAGTGCTAGTTCCGGGCTGAAAAACACAGATACGCAGTATTTT
- | TRBJ1-2 | 13 | TRBD1 | TRBV5-6 | CASSLARGDSYTF | TGTGCCAGCAGCTTGGCCAGGGGGGATAGCTACACCTTC
many | TRBJ1-6 | 16 | - | TRBV20-1 | CSARDEWGRDNSPLHF | TGCAGTGCTAGAGATGAGTGGGGGAGGGATAATTCACCCCTCCACTTT
many | TRBJ2-2 | 16 | TRBD2 | TRBV7-3 | CASSLTSAGGPGELFF | TGTGCCAGCAGCTTAACCTCAGCGGGGGGGCCCGGGGAGCTGTTTTTT
few | TRBJ1-2 | 15 | - | TRBV27 | CASSLKHLSNYGYTF | TGTGCCAGCAGTTTAAAGCATTTAAGTAACTATGGCTACACCTTC
- | TRBJ2-1 | 14 | - | TRBV29-1 | CSAGRPGARNEQFF | TGCAGCGCAGGAAGGCCAGGGGCGAGGAATGAGCAGTTCTTC
- | TRBJ2-2 | 16 | TRBD1 | TRBV19 | CASSGEQGARTGELFF | TGTGCCAGTAGTGGAGAACAGGGGGCGCGTACCGGGGAGCTGTTTTTT
many | TRBJ2-1 | 16 | TRBD2 | TRBV5-1 | CASSGLAGSSYNEQFF | TGCGCCAGCAGCGGGCTAGCGGGAAGCTCCTACAATGAGCAGTTCTTC
- | TRBJ2-7 | 14 | - | TRBV5-6 | CASSGPAGRDEQYF | TGTGCCAGCAGCGGCCCGGCGGGGCGAGACGAGCAGTACTTC
- | TRBJ1-6 | 15 | TRBD1 | TRBV20-1 | CSASTRQGLNSPLHF | TGCAGTGCTAGCACCCGACAGGGTTTGAATTCACCCCTCCACTTT
few | TRBJ2-5 | 15 | TRBD2 | TRBV12-3/TRBV12-4 | CASSFASAGVETQYF | TGTGCCAGCAGTTTCGCCTCTGCGGGAGTTGAGACCCAGTACTTC
many | TRBJ1-4 | 15 | TRBD1 | TRBV7-9 | CASSFGDRGNEKLFF | TGTGCCAGCAGCTTTGGAGACAGGGGTAATGAAAAACTGTTTTTT
- | TRBJ2-3 | 14 | TRBD2 | TRBV12-3/TRBV12-4 | CASSPGLDTDTQYF | TGTGCCAGCAGCCCGGGACTAGATACAGATACGCAGTATTTT
- | TRBJ2-6 | 13 | - | TRBV12-3/TRBV12-4 | CASSLLGANVLTF | TGTGCCAGCAGTTTACTTGGGGCCAACGTCCTGACTTTC
- | TRBJ2-7 | 17 | TRBD1 | TRBV19 | CASRKGALGADPYEQYF | TGTGCCAGTAGAAAGGGGGCGCTCGGAGCGGACCCCTACGAGCAGTACTTC
- | TRBJ2-1 | 17 | TRBD2 | TRBV15 | CATSRDLPGRVEDEQFF | TGTGCCACCAGCAGAGATCTGCCCGGGAGGGTCGAAGATGAGCAGTTCTTC
many | TRBJ2-2 | 15 | - | TRBV20-1 | CSASDPGLDTGELFF | TGCAGTGCTAGCGATCCGGGACTGGACACCGGGGAGCTGTTTTTT
- | TRBJ2-5 | 14 | TRBD2 | TRBV5-1 | CASSASSGEETQYF | TGCGCCAGCAGCGCCTCTAGCGGGGAAGAGACCCAGTACTTC
- | TRBJ2-1 | 11 | TRBD2 | TRBV29-1 | CSVDTSGGLFF | TGCAGCGTTGACACTAGCGGGGGTTTGTTCTTC
- | TRBJ2-3 | 13 | - | TRBV7-2 | CASSRARWDTQYF | TGTGCCAGCAGCCGCGCTAGGTGGGATACGCAGTATTTT
many | TRBJ1-1 | 11 | - | TRBV29-1 | CSVTRETEAFF | TGCAGCGTAACCCGGGAGACTGAAGCTTTCTTT
- | TRBJ2-2 | 17 | TRBD1 | TRBV5-1 | CASSLPRQGENTGELFF | TGCGCCAGCAGCCTCCCGCGACAGGGGGAGAACACCGGGGAGCTGTTTTTT
- | TRBJ2-1 | 11 | TRBD2 | TRBV10-3 | CAITGGDEQFF | TGTGCCATCACGGGGGGTGATGAGCAGTTCTTC
few | TRBJ2-3 | 17 | - | TRBV4-1 | CASSQIPTEASTDTQYF | TGCGCCAGCAGCCAAATACCGACGGAAGCTAGCACAGATACGCAGTATTTT
few | TRBJ1-1 | 14 | - | TRBV29-1 | CSVEEVVGGTEAFF | TGCAGCGTTGAAGAGGTGGTCGGGGGCACTGAAGCTTTCTTT
many | TRBJ2-2 | 15 | - | TRBV6-5 | CASSYQGAGTGELFF | TGTGCCAGCAGTTACCAAGGGGCGGGAACCGGGGAGCTGTTTTTT
few | TRBJ2-3 | 15 | - | TRBV29-1 | CSVEEGGSFTDTQYF | TGCAGCGTTGAAGAAGGCGGCTCCTTCACAGATACGCAGTATTTT
- | TRBJ2-1 | 13 | TRBD2 | TRBV5-1 | CASSRGVDNEQFF | TGCGCCAGCTCTCGGGGGGTCGACAATGAGCAGTTCTTC
few | TRBJ2-1 | 16 | TRBD2 | TRBV6-1 | CASSATSGLTYNEQFF | TGTGCCAGCAGTGCGACTAGCGGGCTTACCTACAATGAGCAGTTCTTC
many | TRBJ1-3 | 14 | - | TRBV9 | CASSPLASGNTIYF | TGTGCCAGCAGCCCTCTGGCCTCTGGAAACACCATATATTTT
- | TRBJ1-2 | 16 | - | TRBV7-9 | CASSPGGGIANYGYTF | TGTGCCAGCAGCCCCGGGGGGGGCATAGCTAACTATGGCTACACCTTC
- | TRBJ1-5 | 23 | TRBD1 | TRBV12-3/TRBV12-4 | CASSLALGQGASNVYSSNQPQHF | TGTGCCAGCAGTTTAGCGCTCGGCCAGGGGGCATCGAACGTATATAGTAGCAATCAGCCCCAGCATTTT